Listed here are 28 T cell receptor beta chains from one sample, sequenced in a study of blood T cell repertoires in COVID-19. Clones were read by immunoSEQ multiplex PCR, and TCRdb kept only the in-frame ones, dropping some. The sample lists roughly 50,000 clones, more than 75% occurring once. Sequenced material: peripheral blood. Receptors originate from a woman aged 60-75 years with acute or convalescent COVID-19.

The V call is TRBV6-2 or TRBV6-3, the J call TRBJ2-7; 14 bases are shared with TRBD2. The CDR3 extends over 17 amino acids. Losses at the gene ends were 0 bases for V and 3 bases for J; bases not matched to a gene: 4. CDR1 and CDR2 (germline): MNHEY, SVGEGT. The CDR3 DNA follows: TGTGCCAGCAGTTACTCAGTCGGGACTAGCGGGAGCTACGAGCAGTACTTC. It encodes CASSYSVGTSGSYEQYF.

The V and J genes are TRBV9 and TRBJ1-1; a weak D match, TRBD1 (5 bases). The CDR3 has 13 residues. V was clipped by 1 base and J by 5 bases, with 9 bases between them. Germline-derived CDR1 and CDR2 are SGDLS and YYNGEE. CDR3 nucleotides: TGTGCCAGCAGCGTACAGGGTTGGACTGAAGCTTTCTTT. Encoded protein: CASSVQGWTEAFF. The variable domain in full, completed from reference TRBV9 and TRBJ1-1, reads DSGVTQTPKHLITATGQRVTLRCSPRSGDLSVYWYQQSLDQGLQFLIQYYNGEERAKGNILERFSAQQFPDLHSELNLSSLELGDSALYFCASSVQGWTEAFFGQGTRLTVV.

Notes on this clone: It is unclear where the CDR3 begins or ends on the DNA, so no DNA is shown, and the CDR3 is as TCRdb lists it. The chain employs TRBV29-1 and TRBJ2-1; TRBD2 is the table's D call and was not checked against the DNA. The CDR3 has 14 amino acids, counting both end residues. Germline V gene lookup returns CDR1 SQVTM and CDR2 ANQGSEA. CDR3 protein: CSALEGVGGGAKFF.

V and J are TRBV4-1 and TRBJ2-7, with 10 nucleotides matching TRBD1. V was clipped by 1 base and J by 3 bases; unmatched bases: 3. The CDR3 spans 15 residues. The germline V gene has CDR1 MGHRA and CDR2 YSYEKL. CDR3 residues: CASSQVGQGIYEQYF. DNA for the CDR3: TGCGCCAGCAGCCAAGTGGGACAGGGGATCTACGAGCAGTACTTC.

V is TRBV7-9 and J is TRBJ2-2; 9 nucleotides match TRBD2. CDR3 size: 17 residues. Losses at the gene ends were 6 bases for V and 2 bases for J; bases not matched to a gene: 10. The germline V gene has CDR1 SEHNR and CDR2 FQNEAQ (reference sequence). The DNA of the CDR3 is TGTGCCAGCAGTTCCTCCAGCGGGGGGCTAAACACCGGGGAGCTGTTTTTT. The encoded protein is CASSSSSGGLNTGELFF.

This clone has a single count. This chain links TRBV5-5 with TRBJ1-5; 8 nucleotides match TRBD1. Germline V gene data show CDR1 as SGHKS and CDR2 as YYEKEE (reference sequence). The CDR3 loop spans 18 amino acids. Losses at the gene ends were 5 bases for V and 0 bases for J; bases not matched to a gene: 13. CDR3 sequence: CASRPTVGQGYSNQPQHF. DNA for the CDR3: TGTGCCAGCAGACCAACAGTAGGACAGGGCTATAGCAATCAGCCCCAGCATTTT. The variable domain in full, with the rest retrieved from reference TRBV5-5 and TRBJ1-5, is DAGVTQSPTHLIKTRGQQVTLRCSPISGHKSVSWYQQVLGQGPQFIFQYYEKEERGRGNFPDRFSARQFPNYSSELNVNALLLGDSALYLCASRPTVGQGYSNQPQHFGDGTRLSIL.

The CDR3 region has the DNA TGTGCCAGCAGCCTTAGACAGGGGAATTCACCCCTCCACTTT. This gives the protein CASSLRQGNSPLHF. V is TRBV13 and J is TRBJ1-6, with TRBD1 identical over 8 bases. There are 14 residues in the CDR3. Germline CDR1 and CDR2: PRHDT and FYEKMQ (reference sequence). The junction had 4 bases not matched to a gene; V was cut back by 5 bases and J by 7 bases.

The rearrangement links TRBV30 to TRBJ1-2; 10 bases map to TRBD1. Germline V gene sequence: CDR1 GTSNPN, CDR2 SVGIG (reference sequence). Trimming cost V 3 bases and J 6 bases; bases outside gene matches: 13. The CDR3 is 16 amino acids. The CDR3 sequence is CAWRIDRGRDRHGYTF. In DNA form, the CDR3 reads TGTGCCTGGAGGATCGACAGGGGGCGAGATCGTCATGGCTACACCTTC.

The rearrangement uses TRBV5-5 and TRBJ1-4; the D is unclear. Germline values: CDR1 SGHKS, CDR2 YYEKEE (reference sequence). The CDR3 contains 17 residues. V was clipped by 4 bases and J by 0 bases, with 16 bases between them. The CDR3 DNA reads TGTGCCAGCAGCCTGCCGCCTGGACTTGCAACTAATGAAAAACTGTTTTTT. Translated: CASSLPPGLATNEKLFF. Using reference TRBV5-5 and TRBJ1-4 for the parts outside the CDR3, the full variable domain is DAGVTQSPTHLIKTRGQQVTLRCSPISGHKSVSWYQQVLGQGPQFIFQYYEKEERGRGNFPDRFSARQFPNYSSELNVNALLLGDSALYLCASSLPPGLATNEKLFFGSGTQLSVL.

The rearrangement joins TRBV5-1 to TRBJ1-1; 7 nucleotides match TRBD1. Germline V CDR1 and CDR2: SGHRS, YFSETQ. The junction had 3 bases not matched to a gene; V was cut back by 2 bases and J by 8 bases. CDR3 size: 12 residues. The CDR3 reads CASSFGTAEAFF. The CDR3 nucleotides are TGCGCCAGCAGCTTCGGGACAGCGGAAGCTTTCTTT.

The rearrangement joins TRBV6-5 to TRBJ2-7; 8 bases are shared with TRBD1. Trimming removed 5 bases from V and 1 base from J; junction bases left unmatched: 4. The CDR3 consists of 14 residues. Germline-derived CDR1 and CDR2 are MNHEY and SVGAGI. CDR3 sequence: CASSQGAWSYEQYF. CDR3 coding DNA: TGTGCCAGCAGTCAGGGGGCTTGGTCCTACGAGCAGTACTTC.

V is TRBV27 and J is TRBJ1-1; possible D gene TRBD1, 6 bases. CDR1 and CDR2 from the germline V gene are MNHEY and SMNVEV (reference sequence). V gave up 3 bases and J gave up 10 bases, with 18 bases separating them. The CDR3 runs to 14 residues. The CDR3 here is CASSFDVWTDRAFF. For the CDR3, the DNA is TGTGCCAGCAGTTTCGATGTTTGGACGGACAGAGCTTTCTTT.

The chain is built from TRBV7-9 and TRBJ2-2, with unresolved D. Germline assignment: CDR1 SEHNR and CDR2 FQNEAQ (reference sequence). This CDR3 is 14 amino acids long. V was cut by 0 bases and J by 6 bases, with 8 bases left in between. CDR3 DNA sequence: TGTGCCAGCAGCTTAGCGATGAGCGCCGGGGAGCTGTTTTTT. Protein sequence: CASSLAMSAGELFF.

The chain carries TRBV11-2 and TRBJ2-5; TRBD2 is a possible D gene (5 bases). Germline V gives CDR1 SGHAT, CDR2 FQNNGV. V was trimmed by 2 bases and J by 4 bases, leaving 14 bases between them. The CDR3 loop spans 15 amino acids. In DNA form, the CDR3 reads TGTGCCAGCAGCTTATATGGAGCGGTTTCAGAGACCCAGTACTTC. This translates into CASSLYGAVSETQYF. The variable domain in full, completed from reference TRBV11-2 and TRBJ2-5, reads EAGVAQSPRYKIIEKRQSVAFWCNPISGHATLYWYQQILGQGPKLLIQFQNNGVVDDSQLPKDRFSAERLKGVDSTLKIQPAKLEDSAVYLCASSLYGAVSETQYFGPGTRLLVL.

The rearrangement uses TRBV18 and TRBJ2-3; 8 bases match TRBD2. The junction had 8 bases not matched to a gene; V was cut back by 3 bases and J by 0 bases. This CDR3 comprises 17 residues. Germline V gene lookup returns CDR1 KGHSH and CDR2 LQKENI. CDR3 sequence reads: CASSPTPAGVSTDTQYF. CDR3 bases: TGTGCCAGCTCACCGACCCCAGCGGGGGTTAGCACAGATACGCAGTATTTT.

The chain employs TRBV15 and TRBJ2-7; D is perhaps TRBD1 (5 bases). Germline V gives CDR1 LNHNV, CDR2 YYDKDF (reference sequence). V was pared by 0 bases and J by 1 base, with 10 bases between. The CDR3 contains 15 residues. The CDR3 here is CATSRDRARSYEQYF. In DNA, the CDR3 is TGTGCCACCAGCAGAGACAGGGCCCGGTCCTACGAGCAGTACTTC.

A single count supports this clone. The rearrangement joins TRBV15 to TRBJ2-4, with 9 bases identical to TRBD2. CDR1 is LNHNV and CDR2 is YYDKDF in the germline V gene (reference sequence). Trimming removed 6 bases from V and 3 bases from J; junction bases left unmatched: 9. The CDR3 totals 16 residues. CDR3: CATRSIAGEGKNIQYF. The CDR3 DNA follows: TGTGCCACCAGGAGCATAGCGGGAGAGGGCAAAAACATTCAGTACTTC.

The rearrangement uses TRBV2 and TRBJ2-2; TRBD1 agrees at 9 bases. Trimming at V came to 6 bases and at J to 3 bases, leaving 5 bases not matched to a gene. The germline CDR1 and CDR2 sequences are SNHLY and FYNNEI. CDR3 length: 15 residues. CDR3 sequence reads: CASSQQGADTGELFF. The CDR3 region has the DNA TGTGCCAGCAGCCAACAGGGGGCGGACACCGGGGAGCTGTTTTTT.

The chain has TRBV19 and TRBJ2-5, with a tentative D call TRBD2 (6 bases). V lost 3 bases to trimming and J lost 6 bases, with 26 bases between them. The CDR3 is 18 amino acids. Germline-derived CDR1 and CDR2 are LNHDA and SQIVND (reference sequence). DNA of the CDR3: TGTGCCAGTAGTATGGTCACCACCGGGACTCCTCTTGGAAAGACCCAGTACTTC. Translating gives CASSMVTTGTPLGKTQYF.

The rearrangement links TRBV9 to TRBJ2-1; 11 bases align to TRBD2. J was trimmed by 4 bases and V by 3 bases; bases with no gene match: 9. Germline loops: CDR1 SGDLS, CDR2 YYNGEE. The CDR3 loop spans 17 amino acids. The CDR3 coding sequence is TGTGCCAGCAGCGACAACCCTGCTAGCGGGAGGTACAATGAGCAGTTCTTC. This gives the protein CASSDNPASGRYNEQFF.

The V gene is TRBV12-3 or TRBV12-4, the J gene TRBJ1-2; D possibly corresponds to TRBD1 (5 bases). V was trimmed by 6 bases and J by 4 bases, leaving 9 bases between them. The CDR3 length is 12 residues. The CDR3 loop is CASRDSSYGYTF. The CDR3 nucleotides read TGTGCCAGCAGAGACAGCTCCTATGGCTACACCTTC.

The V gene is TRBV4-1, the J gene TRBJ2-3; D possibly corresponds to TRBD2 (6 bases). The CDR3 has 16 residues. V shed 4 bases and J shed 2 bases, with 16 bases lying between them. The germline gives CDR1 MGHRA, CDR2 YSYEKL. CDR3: CASSLGAGRNTDTQYF. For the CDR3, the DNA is TGCGCCAGCAGCCTGGGTGCGGGACGAAACACAGATACGCAGTATTTT.

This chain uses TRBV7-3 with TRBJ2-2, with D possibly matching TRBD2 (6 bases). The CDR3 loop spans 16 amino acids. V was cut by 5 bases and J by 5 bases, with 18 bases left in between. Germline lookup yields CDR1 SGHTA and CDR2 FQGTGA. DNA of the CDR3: TGTGCCAGCAGCCTCAGTAAAGGGACTTCAACCGGGGAGCTGTTTTTT. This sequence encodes CASSLSKGTSTGELFF.

Here the CDR3 DNA reads TGTGCCAGCAGCCCAGTCAGTGCAGATACGCAGTATTTT. This codes for CASSPVSADTQYF. The chain links TRBV7-3 to TRBJ2-3, with D unresolved. Germline CDR1 reads SGHTA; CDR2 reads FQGTGA. This CDR3 spans 13 amino acids. V dropped 5 bases and J dropped 4 bases, with 10 bases sitting between them.

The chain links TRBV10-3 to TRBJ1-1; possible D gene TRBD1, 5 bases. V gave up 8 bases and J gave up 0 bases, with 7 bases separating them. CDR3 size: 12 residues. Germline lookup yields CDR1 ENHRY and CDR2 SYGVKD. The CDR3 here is CAIAGMNTEAFF. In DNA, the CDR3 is TGTGCCATCGCAGGGATGAACACTGAAGCTTTCTTT.

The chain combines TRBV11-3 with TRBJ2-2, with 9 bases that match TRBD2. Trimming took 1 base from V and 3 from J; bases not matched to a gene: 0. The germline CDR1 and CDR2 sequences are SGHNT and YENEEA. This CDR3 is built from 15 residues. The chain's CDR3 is CASSLGTSDTGELFF. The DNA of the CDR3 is TGTGCCAGCAGCTTAGGGACTAGCGACACCGGGGAGCTGTTTTTT. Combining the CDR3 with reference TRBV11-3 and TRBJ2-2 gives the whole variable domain EAGVVQSPRYKIIEKKQPVAFWCNPISGHNTLYWYLQNLGQGPELLIRYENEEAVDDSQLPKDRFSAERLKGVDSTLKIQPAELGDSAVYLCASSLGTSDTGELFFGEGSRLTVL.

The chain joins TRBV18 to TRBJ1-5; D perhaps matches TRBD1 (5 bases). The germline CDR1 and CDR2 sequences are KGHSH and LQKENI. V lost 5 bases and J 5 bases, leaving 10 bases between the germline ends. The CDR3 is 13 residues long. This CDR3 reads CASSAGGHQPQHF. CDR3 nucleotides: TGTGCCAGCTCAGCGGGGGGACATCAGCCCCAGCATTTT.

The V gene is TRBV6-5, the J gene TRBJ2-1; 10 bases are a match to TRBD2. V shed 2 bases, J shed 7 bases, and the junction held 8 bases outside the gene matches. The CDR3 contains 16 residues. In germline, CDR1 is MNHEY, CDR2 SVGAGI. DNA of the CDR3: TGTGCCAGCAGTTACCTCAGGGCTAGCGGGAGAAATGAGCAGTTCTTC. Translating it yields CASSYLRASGRNEQFF.